The 23 T cell receptor beta chains given below trace back to one sample, sequenced in a study of tumor-infiltrating lymphocytes in localized non-small cell lung cancer. Method: immunoSEQ multiplex PCR; TCRdb's copy keeps in-frame clones and lacks some. The sample records 12,000 or so clones, 79% being singletons. The specimen sequenced was lung tumor tissue. These receptors were collected from a human donor with non-small cell lung cancer.

This chain's CDR3 is CASSGAPRPGTNTGELFF. The CDR3 DNA reads as TGTGCCAGCAGCGGGGCCCCCCGGCCGGGCACGAACACCGGGGAGCTGTTTTTT. The rearrangement links TRBV5-4 to TRBJ2-2; a possible D gene is TRBD1 (5 bases). The length of the CDR3 is 18 residues. The V and J ends lost 4 bases and 0 bases respectively, with 19 bases between them. Germline values: CDR1 SGHNT, CDR2 YYREEE (reference sequence).

V is TRBV4-3 and J is TRBJ2-5; 8 nucleotides match TRBD1. In germline, CDR1 is LGHNA, CDR2 YSLEER. This CDR3 has 15 amino acids. After removal of 0 bases from V and 5 bases from J, the junction contained 5 bases not matched to a gene. CDR3 nucleotide sequence: TGCGCCAGCAGCCAAGAAGCCAGGGGGCCGGAGACCCAGTACTTC. This gives the protein CASSQEARGPETQYF.

The J gene is TRBJ1-2, the V gene TRBV4-3, with a tentative D call TRBD1 (6 bases). V was pared by 0 bases and J by 2 bases, with 13 bases between. This CDR3 is built from 16 residues. Germline lookup yields CDR1 LGHNA and CDR2 YSLEER. In nucleotides, the CDR3 is TGCGCCAGCAGCCAAGAAAGGCAGGGGATAAACTATGGCTACACCTTC. Translating gives CASSQERQGINYGYTF.

This chain joins TRBV29-1 and TRBJ1-1; D unresolved. Germline V gene data show CDR1 as SQVTM and CDR2 as ANQGSEA. V was pared by 5 bases and J by 1 base, with 5 bases between. This CDR3 is built from 11 residues. CDR3 sequence (DNA): TGCAGCGTTTCAAGGAACACTGAAGCTTTCTTT. It is translated as CSVSRNTEAFF. The full variable domain, rest sourced from reference TRBV29-1 and TRBJ1-1, is SAVISQKPSRDICQRGTSLTIQCQVDSQVTMMFWYRQQPGQSLTLIATANQGSEATYESGFVIDKFPISRPNLTFSTLTVSNMSPEDSSIYLCSVSRNTEAFFGQGTRLTVV.

The chain uses TRBV5-4 and TRBJ1-2, with 8 bases lining up with TRBD1. This CDR3 contains 16 residues. With 4 bases clipped from V and 8 bases from J, the junction kept 16 bases outside the gene matches. Germline CDR1 SGHNT, CDR2 YYREEE (reference sequence). CDR3 in DNA: TGTGCCAGCAGCCCCGGGACAGGCGGAATAATCGTCGGCTACACCTTC. This sequence encodes CASSPGTGGIIVGYTF.

The chain is built from TRBV9 and TRBJ2-3, with 9 positions matching TRBD2. Germline assignment: CDR1 SGDLS and CDR2 YYNGEE. The J segment lost 5 bases and the V segment lost 4 bases, leaving 11 bases of the junction unmatched. This CDR3 contains 16 residues. CDR3 sequence reads: CASSPQPGLAKDTQYF. CDR3 DNA sequence: TGTGCCAGCAGCCCTCAGCCGGGACTAGCTAAAGATACGCAGTATTTT.

The chain has TRBV18 and TRBJ1-4, with 7 nucleotides matching TRBD1. After removal of 4 bases from V and 11 bases from J, the junction contained 16 bases not matched to a gene. The CDR3 runs to 16 residues. CDR1 and CDR2 (germline): KGHSH, LQKENI. The CDR3 coding sequence is TGTGCCAGCTCACTCGACAGGGCGGGCCCCGGGGAGAAACTGTTTTTT. As protein: CASSLDRAGPGEKLFF.

This clone has just a few counts. This chain connects TRBV7-2 to TRBJ2-1; D is ambiguous. The ends were cut back, 0 bases at V and 3 bases at J, with 12 bases in the middle. From germline, CDR1 is SGHTA and CDR2 FQGNSA. The CDR3 contains 16 residues. The CDR3 coding sequence is TGTGCCAGCAGCTTAGCGTTTCTAGGGTTCTACAATGAGCAGTTCTTC. Protein sequence: CASSLAFLGFYNEQFF.

The chain combines TRBV5-1 with TRBJ2-2; TRBD1 matches 8 bases. Germline values: CDR1 SGHRS, CDR2 YFSETQ. Losses at the gene ends were 4 bases for V and 5 bases for J; bases not matched to a gene: 7. The length of the CDR3 is 15 residues. The CDR3 bases are TGCGCCAGCAGCCGAGGGACAGGTGCTACCGGGGAGCTGTTTTTT. It specifies CASSRGTGATGELFF.

The chain is built from TRBV5-1 and TRBJ2-2, with D perhaps assigned TRBD1 or TRBD2 (5 bases each). V was trimmed by 2 bases and J by 7 bases, leaving 9 bases between them. This CDR3 contains 13 residues. The germline V gene encodes CDR1 SGHRS and CDR2 YFSETQ. CDR3 in DNA: TGCGCCAGCAGCTTCCGGGACGGCGGGGAGCTGTTTTTT. Protein sequence: CASSFRDGGELFF.

For the CDR3, the DNA is TGTGCCAGCTCACCGTCGTCACAGGGGGCCGGTCAGCCCCAGCATTTT. Amino acid sequence: CASSPSSQGAGQPQHF. The genes are TRBV18 and TRBJ1-5; the match to TRBD1 covers 9 bases. With V trimmed by 3 bases and J by 6 bases, 9 bases remained unmatched. There are 16 residues in the CDR3. Per germline, CDR1 KGHSH and CDR2 LQKENI.

The chain has TRBV2 and TRBJ2-7, with a weak D call TRBD1 (5 bases). Deletions cut 4 bases from V and 3 bases from J, with 16 bases between. Germline V CDR1 and CDR2: SNHLY, FYNNEI. The length of the CDR3 is 15 residues. The CDR3 coding sequence is TGTGCCAGCAGTGTACTGGGGCAGGGTCTCTACGAGCAGTACTTC. Protein product: CASSVLGQGLYEQYF.

The J gene is TRBJ2-5, the V gene TRBV14; TRBD2 matches at 7 bases. V dropped 4 bases and J dropped 4; count of bases not matched to a gene: 6. This CDR3 has 14 amino acids. Per germline, CDR1 SGHDN and CDR2 FVKESK. This CDR3 reads CASSRTSVLETQYF. CDR3 nucleotides: TGTGCCAGCAGCCGGACTAGTGTTTTAGAGACCCAGTACTTC.

The chain combines TRBV4-3 with TRBJ1-5; D perhaps matches TRBD1 (6 bases). Looked up from germline, CDR1 is LGHNA and CDR2 is YSLEER. V lost 0 bases and J lost 4, with 10 bases in between. This CDR3 contains 15 residues. The CDR3 sequence: CASSQDWGLNQPQHF. CDR3 in DNA: TGCGCCAGCAGCCAAGATTGGGGGCTAAATCAGCCCCAGCATTTT.

This clone showed up just a few times. V usage is TRBV2 and J usage is TRBJ1-1; D gene uncertain. Germline V gives CDR1 SNHLY, CDR2 FYNNEI. V was pared by 9 bases and J by 3 bases, with 20 bases between. The CDR3 extends over 15 amino acids. CDR3 sequence reads: CASTPSMSGHTEAFF. CDR3 DNA sequence: TGTGCCAGTACCCCCAGTATGAGCGGGCACACTGAAGCTTTCTTT.

The J gene is TRBJ2-1, the V gene TRBV11-3, with 8 bases that match TRBD1. This CDR3 has 16 residues. Trimming cost V 1 base and J 4 bases; bases outside gene matches: 6. CDR1 is SGHNT, CDR2 YENEEA, per germline. The CDR3 loop reads CASSLGGQGRYNEQFF. As DNA, the CDR3 is TGTGCCAGCAGCTTAGGAGGACAGGGCCGGTACAATGAGCAGTTCTTC.

The rearrangement uses TRBV19 and TRBJ2-2; TRBD1 might be the D (5 bases). V was shortened by 6 bases and J by 3 bases, with 14 bases between the two germline ends. CDR3 length: 15 residues. Germline CDR1 is LNHDA and CDR2 is SQIVND (reference sequence). CDR3 DNA: TGTGCCAGTAGAGGGCAGGGTATCGACACCGGGGAGCTGTTTTTT. Translated: CASRGQGIDTGELFF.

The rearrangement uses TRBV10-2 and TRBJ2-5, with a weak D call TRBD1 (6 bases). The CDR3 totals 12 residues. Trimming pared 6 bases from V and 5 bases from J, leaving 10 bases between. Germline V gene lookup returns CDR1 WSHSY and CDR2 SAAADI. CDR3 bases: TGCGCCAGCAGGAGGACAGCGGAGACCCAGTACTTC. It encodes CASRRTAETQYF.

The rearrangement uses TRBV18 and TRBJ1-1; 7 bases agree with TRBD1. CDR1 KGHSH and CDR2 LQKENI come from the germline V gene. CDR3 length: 15 residues. With V trimmed by 2 bases and J by 4 bases, 7 bases remained unmatched. Written as DNA, the CDR3 is TGTGCCAGCTCACCAAAAGGGGGCGATGTCACTGAAGCTTTCTTT. It yields the protein CASSPKGGDVTEAFF.

This rearrangement joins TRBV5-8 to TRBJ1-1, with no clear D. The CDR3 consists of 14 residues. CDR1 is SGHTS, CDR2 YDEGEE, per germline. V was clipped by 0 bases and J by 5 bases, with 11 bases between them. The CDR3 nucleotides read TGTGCCAGCAGCTTGGGAATGAAGGGAACTGAAGCTTTCTTT. Its protein is CASSLGMKGTEAFF.

This chain joins TRBV7-2 and TRBJ1-2; no reliable D call. V was shortened by 5 bases and J by 3 bases, with 10 bases between the two germline ends. Germline V lookup: CDR1 SGHTA, CDR2 FQGNSA. The CDR3 runs to 13 residues. The CDR3 DNA reads as TGTGCCAGCAGCCCTTCTAGAGACTATGGCTACACCTTC. It codes for CASSPSRDYGYTF.

The rearrangement links TRBV29-1 to TRBJ2-7; D is perhaps TRBD1 or TRBD2 (5 bases each). This CDR3 is built from 13 residues. CDR1 and CDR2 (germline): SQVTM, ANQGSEA. V lost 6 bases and J 10 bases, leaving 22 bases between the germline ends. The CDR3 sequence: CSVGVGRGAVQYF. As DNA, the CDR3 is TGCAGCGTCGGGGTGGGACGAGGGGCAGTTCAGTACTTC.

This clone was detected only a few times. The rearrangement joins TRBV5-1 to TRBJ2-7; 9 nucleotides line up with TRBD2. Germline V gene sequence: CDR1 SGHRS, CDR2 YFSETQ. J was trimmed by 5 bases and V by 4 bases; bases with no gene match: 4. The CDR3 totals 13 residues. Written as DNA, the CDR3 is TGCGCCAGCAGCCTGAGACTAGCGGACGAGCAGTACTTC. This encodes CASSLRLADEQYF.